Detailed here is one TCR beta chain. As yet, its antigen is unknown. The sample originates from a study of OX40 agonist ivuxolimab in advanced cancers. Study in general: A male proportion of just over 80% was recorded, with mean age roughly 62 years and range about 20 to 79. Checkpoint inhibitors had been given previously to under 50% of patients. There were three patients with partial responses, one having hepatocellular carcinoma and two cutaneous melanoma. Study conclusions and caveats: Relative to CD4+ cells, CD8+ T cells on average had more expanded clones.

Libraries were prepared by immunoSEQ multiplex PCR; TCRdb keeps only in-frame clonotypes and omits some of them. The sample holds about 52,000 clones, around 80% seen once. Germline V gene data show CDR1 as SGHAT and CDR2 as FQNNGV. Between the trimmed V and J ends, which lost 5 bases and 0 bases, there was a span of 14 bases. The CDR3 extends over 16 amino acids. The sequencing here drew on CD4+ or CD8+ T cells sorted from blood, taken in a trial of the OX40 agonist ivuxolimab. V is TRBV11-2 and J is TRBJ2-1, with D perhaps given as TRBD1 or TRBD2 (5 bases each). This TCR was recovered from an adult with an advanced solid tumor such as melanoma, head and neck, liver or kidney cancer. CDR3 residues: CASSEGWGSSYNEQFF. DNA of the CDR3: TGTGCCAGCAGCGAGGGGTGGGGAAGCTCCTACAATGAGCAGTTCTTC.